The sequence of this T cell receptor beta chain was determined in a study of blood T cell repertoires in COVID-19 (dated by TCRdb to about 2020). In terms of the full investigation: Samples from collaborators originated in the United States, Italy and Spain and spanned both the acute and convalescent phases of COVID-19. The material from the prospective study consisted of cDNA or gDNA derived from T cells, B-cell-depleted T cells, or PBMCs. Subjects who had been exposed to COVID-19, were actively infected with it, or had recovered from it provided the deeply sampled blood TCRbeta repertoires that made up the dataset. A freely available public database, intended as a resource for researchers studying the immune response to SARS-CoV-2, is where the repertoires were released. Samples came from the ongoing ImmuneRACE study (first 160 participants) plus 1,254 subjects from 6 global collaborators. Sample metadata almost always included a de-identified subject ID, COVID-19 status, age in years and sex. Where available, HLA class I and class II types were taken from metadata supplied by the sample provider and were not determined by assay-based typing.

Remarks on this clone: What antigen it recognizes has not been identified. No much larger clone exists at a distance of one base, and base qualities are not known.

Beyond this particular receptor, the publication reports: The amount of clinical and demographic metadata varied by source and participant and was provided uncurated.

V is cut by 2 bases and J by 6 bases, and the space between the germline ends is 8 bases. The CDR3 has 13 amino acids, counting the end cysteine and phenylalanine. The retained sequence is limited to the CDR3, 39 bases, with the frame set at the first base. CDR1 is given as LGHDT and CDR2 as YNNKEL, both from the germline V gene (reference sequence). Participants in the prospective study were enrolled through a virtual design, were aged roughly 18 to 100 years, and lived in approximately 25 United States geographic areas. In the prospective study, cohorts were assigned on the basis of participant-reported clinical history obtained from a screening survey and a study questionnaire. Recovered participants in ImmuneRACE Cohort 3 were defined by two consecutive negative NP/OP PCR tests, clearance by a healthcare professional, or resolution of symptoms. In the prospective study, whole blood, serum and a nasopharyngeal or oropharyngeal swab were collected from each participant by mobile phlebotomists. Participants in the prospective study had the option to provide additional blood draws and questionnaires over a roughly two-month period. Before DNA extraction, prospective study blood samples were shipped either frozen or at room temperature.

TCRbeta CDR3 regions were amplified from genomic DNA using the immunoSEQ Assay, a bias-controlled multiplex PCR. The study's own analysis went as follows. The number of nucleated cells in each sample was estimated from the amplification of reference gene primers within the assay. To quantify the absolute abundance of each unique TCRbeta CDR3 rearrangement, sequence reads were collapsed and filtered. For each sample, productive Simpson clonality was calculated as the square root of Simpson's diversity index across productive rearrangements. TCRdb obtained this table from immuneACCESS and retained in-frame rearrangements with V and J assigned. These tables miss some clones; where compared with another copy, unresolved V genes account for less than half of the shortfall, and the remainder is unexplained. V, J and clone size reflect that table, while D and trimming were determined from the DNA. The sample data list a few hundred thousand clones, and 80% to 90% of these were observed just once. Of the sample, around 1% is held by the ten largest clones.

Material for sequencing was PBMCs or T cells enriched from blood (not recorded which). This clonotype originated in a man between 18 and 29 years old who had recovered from COVID-19. Here the chain combines TRBV3-1 (or the pseudogene TRBV3-2) and TRBJ2-1; D gene: possibly TRBD2, on 5 matching bases. The DNA reads as follows: TGTGCCAGCAGCCAAAGTCGGGGCAATGAGCAGTTCTTC. Its translation is CASSQSRGNEQFF.